A single TCR beta chain is shown here with its context. Its antigen has not been determined. Base qualities are not provided; no much larger clone lies one nucleotide away. Using the deep immunoSEQ assay, TCR CDR3 regions were amplified from genomic DNA by multiplex PCR. Genomic DNA extracted from each cell subset was distributed evenly over all wells of several immunoSEQ 96-well plates, and each plate served as one replicate. For sorted subsets, each replicate PCR was loaded with about 0.2 ug genomic DNA, equivalent to 32,000 or so T cell genomes. Purified libraries were measured with a Qubit 3.0 fluorometer, size-checked on a Bioanalyzer 2100, and measured again with the KAPA Library Quantification kit. Every immunoSEQ 96-well plate was sequenced on a separate single-read 150-cycle Illumina NextSeq 550 flow cell. The paper's processing steps were these. Because the immunoSEQ output included only junctional sequences and no quality scores, the filtering could not be the same as the filtering used for full-length reads. Sequences were annotated with PyIR, a Python wrapper for IgBLAST v1.9, and V/J genes and CDR3 were assigned using IMGT germline references. Reads were filtered out if the reads had weak V/J assignments (E-value above 1e-6), no CDR3, stop codons, out-of-frame junctions, or ambiguous translated residues. V3J clonotypes were defined by identical inferred V gene, J gene, and CDR3 amino acid sequence. The percentage overlap between two repertoires was calculated by dividing the number of shared unique clonotypes by the size of the smaller repertoire. Three approaches were used to assess repertoire richness: RTK rarefaction, the Chao1 estimator, and Recon v2.1 estimates of unobserved clonotypes. Generation probabilities for all TCRbeta clonotypes obtained by the gDNA method from a few donors were computed using OLGA. Held by TCRdb, this immuneACCESS table contains in-frame sequences only and omits some clones. Under half of the omission traces to an unresolved V gene where checked; the cause of the rest is unknown. That table furnishes V, J and clone size, whereas the DNA furnished D and trimming. The sample has approximately 2,000,000 clones on record, 93% of them singletons. Clones ranked in the top ten supply around 1.7% of the sample.

The data belong to a study of shared clonotypes between healthy human individuals (TCRdb year 2020). In the study overall: The cohort included three men and a couple of women between 18 and 49 years of age. Per donor, three plates each were used for CD4 naive and CD4 memory, two for CD8 naive, and one for CD8 memory. To estimate repertoire size and how much clonotype sharing occurs between individuals, the study deeply sequenced the blood TCR repertoires of roughly 5 healthy adults. To increase sequencing depth and limit assay-specific biases, TCR repertoire library preparation and sequencing were carried out by different laboratories using diverse techniques. Between about 0.85 and 10 billion PBMCs per donor were obtained by leukapheresis. What the work shows at the level of the full study, not this receptor alone: Because the study included a small number of donors, the genetic and exposure-history diversity represented was limited. Across a few donors, approximately 5% of naive CD4, around 3.5% of naive CD8, about 2% of memory CD4, and approximately 0.4% of memory CD8 clonotypes were shared. Only blood was sampled, and tissue TCR repertoires likely differ from those in blood. Naive subsets generally had larger estimated clonotype richness than memory subsets. Clonotypes shared by all four sorted-subset donors showed higher generation probabilities than non-shared clonotypes. Rarefaction of sorted-subset datasets indicated incomplete sequencing despite the large sequencing depth. Based on pairwise subsampling, the degree of clonotype sharing among donors was expected to be affected by sequencing depth.

For the CD8 naive samples, CD45RO-negative cells were positively selected for CCR7, yielding a CD45RA+CCR7+ population from which TemRA cells were excluded. The donors were healthy, HIV-negative adults with no recently reported acute infections or vaccinations. Every donor was a Caucasian adult living in Nashville, Tennessee, USA. Blood was collected by leukapheresis, and PBMCs were isolated by Ficoll-Histopaque density gradient centrifugation and then cryopreserved in liquid nitrogen vapor phase. Purity and quantity of every magnetically sorted T cell population were checked by analytical flow cytometry. From each sorted fraction, genomic DNA was isolated and quantified by UV absorbance on a Nanodrop 2000c. This clonotype was obtained from a man aged 18 to 29 in good health. Some clones in this sample may be carry-over from other donors' samples. The sequenced sample consisted of naive CD8+ T cells from PBMCs. The cell subset or site label for this specimen denotes: CD45RA+CCR7+.

This receptor has the CDR3 CASKQTGLPNTEAFF. At the DNA level, the sequence is TGTGCCAGCAAACAGACGGGATTACCGAACACTGAAGCTTTCTTT. The chain is encoded by TRBV19 joined to TRBJ1-1; no D segment can be confidently identified. Relative to germline, V is 9 bases shorter and J is 1 base shorter, with 18 bases between their ends. CDR1 and CDR2 are read off the germline V gene (reference sequence) as LNHDA and SQIVND. From cysteine to phenylalanine, the CDR3 is 15 amino acids long. CDR3 DNA only is kept here, 45 bases in frame from base 1.